This TCR beta chain was recovered during a study of response to subunit inactivated influenza vaccine listed by TCRdb under 2018. Background for the entire study: Deep quantitative T cell receptor repertoire profiling was used in the study to track responses to a trivalent subunit inactivated influenza vaccine.

Reading the label with the study, this specimen's time point is: more than 35 days after influenza vaccine administration. After removal of 5 bases from V and 4 bases from J, the junction retains 6 bases not matched to a gene. CDR1 is given as DFQATT and CDR2 as SNEGSKA, both from the germline V gene (reference sequence). Counted from cysteine to phenylalanine, this CDR3 has 15 amino acids. The entry retains the CDR3 DNA only, 45 bases that are in frame from base 1. Points the paper makes about the study in general: The authors proposed that each seasonal influenza vaccination may bring in only a limited number of new T cells.

There are many counts of this clonotype. Its antigen has not been determined. Qualities for individual bases were not recorded, and no much larger clone is one base off. Libraries were constructed by RT-PCR. This sample was sequenced with an Illumina HiSeq 2500. TCRdb reworked the public reads: Q25 trimming with fastp, MiXCR clone assembly, productive beta chains retained. CDR3 protein duplicates are merged, each entry listing the most common genes and DNA. Recorded for this sample are about 500,000 distinct CDR3 sequences; 10% to 15% of them occurred a single time. The ten most abundant clones make up 13% of the sample.

This receptor was obtained from a man aged 50-59 years who received an inactivated influenza vaccine. Donor details come from another sample of the same person, matched by shared clones. The sequence links TRBV20-1 to TRBJ2-3; the central 13 bases match TRBD2. The starting material was PBMCs from blood, obtained about 6 weeks after vaccination. The nucleotides are TGCAGTGCTGGAGGACTAGCGGGAGTTTCAGATACGCAGTATTTT. Its product reads: CSAGGLAGVSDTQYF.